Listed here are 3 T cell receptor beta chains from one sample, sequenced in a study of identical twins listed by TCRdb under 2016. Receptors were amplified or captured by 5' RACE. The data were produced on an Illumina HiSeq 2000. TCRdb handled the public reads itself, with Q25 trimming in fastp and clone calling in MiXCR, and kept productive beta chains. Records with the same CDR3 protein are collapsed into one entry carrying the most frequent genes and DNA. This sample holds hundreds of thousands of distinct CDR3 sequences; around 21% were observed only once. Roughly 4.3% of the sample rests with the top ten. These data also featured in a second study, about T cells expressing NK-cell markers.

The sequenced sample consisted of PBMCs. The receptors originated from a woman between 18 and 29 years old in good health.

This clonotype was found a few times. V is TRBV20-1 and J is TRBJ2-3; TRBD2 matches 7 bases. V shed 2 bases, J shed 0 bases, and the junction held 5 bases outside the gene matches. The CDR3 covers 15 residues. Germline V lookup: CDR1 DFQATT, CDR2 SNEGSKA (reference sequence). The CDR3 region is CSARSGRLSTDTQYF. CDR3 nucleotide sequence: TGCAGTGCTAGATCCGGGAGGCTTAGCACAGATACGCAGTATTTT.

The table lists this clonotype with a few counts. V usage is TRBV5-5 and J usage is TRBJ2-7; 9 bases align to TRBD1. Germline CDR1 and CDR2: SGHKS and YYEKEE (reference sequence). V was pared by 2 bases and J by 4 bases, with 7 bases of the junction left unmatched. This CDR3 region has 15 residues. In DNA form, the CDR3 reads TGTGCCAGCAGCTTAACAGGGGGCTGGGATTACGAGCAGTACTTC. It yields the protein CASSLTGGWDYEQYF.

This clonotype was detected a few times. This chain's CDR3 is CASSPGRPTTDTQYF. The DNA for the CDR3 is TGTGCCAGCAGCCCGGGGAGGCCCACCACAGATACGCAGTATTTT. The J gene is TRBJ2-3, the V gene TRBV7-6; possible D gene TRBD2, 6 bases. The germline V and J ends were trimmed by 5 bases and 2 bases, with 14 bases remaining between them. Germline V lookup: CDR1 SGHVS, CDR2 FNYEAQ. This CDR3 has 15 residues.